This TCR beta chain was obtained from a study of STAT5B mutations in CD4+ large granular lymphocyte leukemia. Overall study findings and caveats: Without putative leukemic clones, patient CD4-sorted repertoires remained more clonal than healthy CD4+ repertoires. Main leukemic clonotypes were patient-specific, but about 26% appeared at low frequency elsewhere.

The survey-level immunoSEQ assay was used. Original analysis: Lowest detectable productive clonotype frequency was 2.59 x 10-5. Using immunoSEQ multiplex PCR, the repertoire was profiled, and TCRdb retains in-frame clones only, with some absent. V and J calls and clone size follow that table, whereas D and trimming were derived from the DNA. The sample records about 22,000 clones, around 81% being singletons. Concerning this clone: Its specificity is not known.

V gave up 2 bases and J gave up 7 bases; unmatched junction bases: 10. The germline V gene has CDR1 SGHTA and CDR2 FQGNSA. The CDR3 length is 15 residues. The rearrangement uses TRBV7-2 and TRBJ2-5, with 7 nucleotides matching TRBD1. The receptor's source is a human donor in good health. Sequencing was carried out using CD4+ T cells from blood buffy coats. The CDR3 region is CASSLYRGGLGTQYF. The CDR3 coding sequence is TGTGCCAGCAGCTTATACAGGGGTGGCCTAGGGACCCAGTACTTC.